The next 18 T cell receptor beta chains were all read from a single sample in a study of cytomegalovirus exposure and HLA in healthy donors. The PCR contained 60 Vbeta and 13 Jbeta primers. The table came from immunoSEQ multiplex PCR; TCRdb's copy has only in-frame clones and leaves some out. The data contain about 200,000 clones, 82% of them singletons. Specimen: PBMCs. The receptors originated from a woman aged 40 to 50 in good health and CMV-seronegative.

The J gene is TRBJ2-5, the V gene TRBV4-1, with D unclear. The ends were cut back, 3 bases at V and 5 bases at J, with 10 bases in the middle. The CDR3 spans 13 residues. Germline V gene lookup returns CDR1 MGHRA and CDR2 YSYEKL. CDR3 residues: CASSQIPGETQYF. The CDR3 nucleotides are TGCGCCAGCAGCCAGATACCCGGGGAGACCCAGTACTTC.

V gene TRBV4-1 combines with J gene TRBJ1-5, with 9 bases fitting TRBD1. V was clipped by 0 bases and J by 4 bases; unmatched bases: 4. The germline gives CDR1 MGHRA, CDR2 YSYEKL. The CDR3 covers 16 residues. DNA of the CDR3: TGCGCCAGCAGCCAAGAGGGTGGACAGGGGAATCAGCCCCAGCATTTT. Residues: CASSQEGGQGNQPQHF.

For the CDR3, the DNA is TGTGCCAGCAAGCCCCGGGACAGAGGGGAGACCCAGTACTTC. Its protein is CASKPRDRGETQYF. The rearrangement uses TRBV6-6 and TRBJ2-5; 7 nucleotides match TRBD1. From germline, CDR1 is MNHNY and CDR2 SVGAGI (reference sequence). With 7 bases clipped from V and 5 bases from J, the junction kept 10 bases outside the gene matches. The CDR3 is made up of 14 amino acids.

This clone occurred a few times. The chain carries TRBV19 and TRBJ1-5; TRBD1 aligns across 9 bases. Germline-derived CDR1 and CDR2 are LNHDA and SQIVND (reference sequence). The V segment lost 0 bases and the J segment 4 bases; nucleotides outside the gene matches: 4. CDR3 length: 16 amino acids. The CDR3 region is CASSIDGTGTNQPQHF. The CDR3 nucleotides read TGTGCCAGTAGTATAGATGGGACAGGGACGAATCAGCCCCAGCATTTT. The full variable domain, rest sourced from reference TRBV19 and TRBJ1-5, is DGGITQSPKYLFRKEGQNVTLSCEQNLNHDAMYWYRQDPGQGLRLIYYSQIVNDFQKGDIAEGYSVSREKKESFPLTVTSAQKNPTAFYLCASSIDGTGTNQPQHFGDGTRLSIL.

This rearrangement joins TRBV5-5 to TRBJ2-3; D not certain. The CDR3 sequence is 14 residues long. Trimming took 4 bases from V and 6 from J, leaving 15 bases between them. Germline V lookup: CDR1 SGHKS, CDR2 YYEKEE (reference sequence). The CDR3 sequence is CASSVGSRSDTQYF. In DNA form, the CDR3 reads TGTGCCAGCAGCGTTGGCTCAAGATCGGATACGCAGTATTTT.

This clone was picked up a small number of times. The chain recombines TRBV5-1 with TRBJ2-7, with D tentatively TRBD1 (6 bases). The CDR3 spans 14 residues. Trimming pared 1 base from V and 3 bases from J, leaving 11 bases between. The germline gives CDR1 SGHRS, CDR2 YFSETQ. CDR3 coding DNA: TGCGCCAGCAGCTTGACAGGGAGACACTACGAGCAGTACTTC. The encoded protein is CASSLTGRHYEQYF.

The rearrangement joins TRBV25-1 to TRBJ2-4; D is uncertain. The CDR3 spans 12 residues. Germline V gives CDR1 MGHDK, CDR2 SYGVNS. V shed 4 bases and J shed 8 bases, with 9 bases lying between them. The CDR3 bases are TGTGCCAGCAGTGGCAGACTTGACATTCAGTACTTC. The encoded protein is CASSGRLDIQYF.

This chain joins TRBV2 and TRBJ1-1; no clear D gene. The V end lost 6 bases, the J end lost 4 bases, and 15 bases lay between the germline ends. Germline V CDR1 and CDR2: SNHLY, FYNNEI. The CDR3 is 14 residues long. This CDR3 reads CASSNSLRSTEAFF. CDR3 sequence (DNA): TGTGCCAGCAGCAACTCACTTAGGAGCACTGAAGCTTTCTTT.

The chain recombines TRBV27 with TRBJ1-1; a possible D gene is TRBD1 (6 bases). CDR3 length equals 13 residues. Germline lookup yields CDR1 MNHEY and CDR2 SMNVEV (reference sequence). Between the trimmed V and J ends, which lost 5 bases and 10 bases, there was a span of 17 bases. The DNA of the CDR3 is TGTGCCAGCAGTCATAACAGGGTGCTGGGAGCTTTCTTT. Its translation is CASSHNRVLGAFF.

V is TRBV11-2 and J is TRBJ2-7; D unresolved. V shed 5 bases and J shed 4 bases, with 12 bases lying between them. The CDR3 sequence is 13 residues long. Germline V gives CDR1 SGHAT, CDR2 FQNNGV. The CDR3 spells CASSLGTKYEQYF. CDR3 in DNA: TGTGCCAGCAGCCTCGGTACCAAATACGAGCAGTACTTC.

This CDR3 is CASSSSGTGLGGYTF. In nucleotides, the CDR3 is TGTGCCAGCAGTTCATCCGGGACAGGTCTGGGAGGCTACACCTTC. The genes are TRBV6-5 and TRBJ1-2; TRBD1 matches 8 bases. The ends lost 4 bases at V and 8 bases at J; junction bases unmatched: 12. The CDR3 extends over 15 amino acids. The V gene's germline CDR1 is MNHEY and CDR2 SVGAGI.

The chain uses TRBV5-6 and TRBJ2-5; possible D gene TRBD1, 6 bases. This CDR3 contains 14 residues. V dropped 2 bases and J dropped 1 base, with 9 bases sitting between them. Germline CDR1 is SGHDT and CDR2 is YYEEEE. The CDR3 spells CASSLPDSQETQYF. For the CDR3, the DNA is TGTGCCAGCAGCTTACCGGACAGCCAAGAGACCCAGTACTTC.

CDR3 nucleotides: TGTGCCAGCAGCCAGACAGGGAGGATTGGGTATGGCTACACCTTC. Translation: CASSQTGRIGYGYTF. This chain links TRBV6-6 with TRBJ1-2; 7 nucleotides agree with TRBD1. V lost 6 bases, J lost 5 bases, and 12 bases stayed unmatched. Germline V gene data show CDR1 as MNHNY and CDR2 as SVGAGI (reference sequence). The CDR3 is made up of 15 amino acids.

This chain uses TRBV9 with TRBJ2-7; 7 bases are a match to TRBD1. J lost 2 bases, V lost 3 bases, and 8 bases had no gene match. The germline gives CDR1 SGDLS, CDR2 YYNGEE. CDR3 length equals 15 residues. CDR3 in DNA: TGTGCCAGCAGCGGGGGGACAGTTGGAACCTACGAGCAGTACTTC. It translates to CASSGGTVGTYEQYF.

This clone was counted only a few times. The chain links TRBV27 to TRBJ1-6, with D possibly TRBD1 on 5 matching bases. Per germline, CDR1 MNHEY and CDR2 SMNVEV (reference sequence). The CDR3 extends over 14 amino acids. Trimming cost V 2 bases and J 5 bases, with 7 bases left between them. CDR3 sequence (DNA): TGTGCCAGCAGTTTAGGCAGGGATAATTCACCCCTCCACTTT. Translation: CASSLGRDNSPLHF.

This chain uses TRBV30 with TRBJ1-5; weak D call: TRBD1 (6 bases). V lost 1 base and J 0 bases, leaving 7 bases between the germline ends. This CDR3 has 14 amino acids. Per germline, CDR1 GTSNPN and CDR2 SVGIG (reference sequence). The CDR3 sequence: CAWSAGHSNQPQHF. The CDR3 DNA reads as TGTGCCTGGAGTGCGGGACATAGCAATCAGCCCCAGCATTTT.

The chain recombines TRBV9 with TRBJ2-5, with D tentatively TRBD1 (5 bases). Looked up from germline, CDR1 is SGDLS and CDR2 is YYNGEE. Trimming took off 0 bases at V and 2 bases at J, with 8 bases between the two ends. This CDR3 has 14 residues. CDR3 sequence reads: CASSVAQGQETQYF. The DNA for the CDR3 is TGTGCCAGCAGCGTAGCCCAGGGTCAAGAGACCCAGTACTTC. Full variable domain (rest looked up from reference TRBV9 and TRBJ2-5): DSGVTQTPKHLITATGQRVTLRCSPRSGDLSVYWYQQSLDQGLQFLIQYYNGEERAKGNILERFSAQQFPDLHSELNLSSLELGDSALYFCASSVAQGQETQYFGPGTRLLVL.

The gene calls are TRBV6-5 and TRBJ1-1, with TRBD1 identical over 8 bases. Per germline, CDR1 MNHEY and CDR2 SVGAGI. The V and J ends lost 2 bases and 4 bases, in that order; junction bases with no gene match: 9. The CDR3 contains 16 residues. CDR3 sequence: CASSYIGRGPSTEAFF. The CDR3 region has the DNA TGTGCCAGCAGTTACATAGGCAGGGGGCCGAGCACTGAAGCTTTCTTT.